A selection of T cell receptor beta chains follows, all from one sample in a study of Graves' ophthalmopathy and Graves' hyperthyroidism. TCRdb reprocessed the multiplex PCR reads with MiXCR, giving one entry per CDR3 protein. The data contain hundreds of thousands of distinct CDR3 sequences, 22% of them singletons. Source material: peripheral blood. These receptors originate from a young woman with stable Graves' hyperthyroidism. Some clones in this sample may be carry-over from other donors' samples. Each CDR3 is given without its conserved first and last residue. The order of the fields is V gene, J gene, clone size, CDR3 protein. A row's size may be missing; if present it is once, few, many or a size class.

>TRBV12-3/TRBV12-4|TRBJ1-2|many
ASSFGPGYT
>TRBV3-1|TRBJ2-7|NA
ASSQEGFSSYEQY
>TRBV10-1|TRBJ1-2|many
ASSAEQGRGYT
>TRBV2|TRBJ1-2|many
ASKGQLDYGYT
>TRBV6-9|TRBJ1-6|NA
ASSYILISPLH
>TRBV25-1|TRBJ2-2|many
ASSEGLGATGELF
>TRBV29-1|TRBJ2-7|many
SAKTGGAYEQY
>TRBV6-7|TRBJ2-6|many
ASSYMGHSDSGANVLT
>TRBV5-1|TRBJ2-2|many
ASSFRGRVYTGELF
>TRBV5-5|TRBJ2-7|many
ASRLGQGGLYEQY
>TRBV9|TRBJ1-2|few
ASSGQGASGNYGYT
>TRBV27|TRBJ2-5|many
ASSPRRQETQY
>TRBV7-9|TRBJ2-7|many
ASTSDWPYEQY
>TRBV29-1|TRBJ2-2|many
SVGQSTGELF
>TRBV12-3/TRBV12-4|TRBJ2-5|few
ASSIPGQGETQY
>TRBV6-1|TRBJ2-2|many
ASSGQGLGGELF
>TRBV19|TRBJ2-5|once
ASSIDYGTGIQETQY
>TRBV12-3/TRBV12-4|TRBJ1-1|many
ASLIVAGREAF